These 21 T cell receptor beta chains came from one sample sequenced in a study of T cells expressing NK-cell markers. TCRdb re-analyzed the 5' RACE reads; it lists each CDR3 protein once, without DNA. In total, the table holds hundreds of thousands of distinct CDR3 sequences. Specimen: blood T cells: a sorted CD56 or NKG2C T cell subset, CD4+ or CD8+ T cells, or bulk PBMC T cells (not recorded which). The receptors were sampled from a woman between 18 and 70 years old in good health.

The gene calls are TRBV12-3 or TRBV12-4 and TRBJ2-4; TCRdb lists TRBD2, though no DNA is available to test this call. The CDR3 runs to 15 residues. CDR3 region: CASRIGLAGMNIQYF.

The chain is built from TRBV18 and TRBJ2-1; as DNA is missing, the TRBD2 call by TCRdb cannot be tested. Germline-derived CDR1 and CDR2 are KGHSH and LQKENI. CDR3 length equals 15 residues. The CDR3: CASSLIAGGLNEQFF.

The chain has TRBV5-5 and TRBJ2-1; no DNA is available, so the TRBD2 call from TCRdb remains unchecked. This CDR3 has 15 residues. Germline V gives CDR1 SGHKS, CDR2 YYEKEE (reference sequence). CDR3: CASSLGRGEHNEQFF.

The rearrangement uses TRBV4-2 and TRBJ1-1; the TCRdb D gene call, TRBD1, has no DNA to confirm it. This CDR3 comprises 16 residues. Germline CDR1 LGHNA, CDR2 YNFKEQ. CDR3 loop: CASSQDLERLNTEAFF.

The chain links TRBV6-5 to TRBJ1-5. The CDR3 covers 13 residues. Germline loops: CDR1 MNHEY, CDR2 SVGAGI. The CDR3 reads CASSYKGEQPQHF.

The J gene is TRBJ2-1, the V gene TRBV20-1; TCRdb proposes TRBD1, but this gene call is untestable without DNA. The CDR3 covers 13 residues. Germline-derived CDR1 and CDR2 are DFQATT and SNEGSKA (reference sequence). The CDR3 sequence is CSAPGQGLDEQFF.

The rearrangement links TRBV18 to TRBJ1-5; TCRdb designates TRBD1, a call that cannot be tested without DNA. The CDR3 sequence is 15 residues long. From germline, CDR1 is KGHSH and CDR2 LQKENI. CDR3 protein: CASSPVTGGSQPQHF.

The CDR3 sequence is CASSLVDGAYEQYF. The chain combines TRBV7-8 with TRBJ2-7. The CDR3 extends over 14 amino acids. Germline V CDR1 and CDR2: SGHVS, FQNEAQ.

V usage is TRBV20-1 and J usage is TRBJ2-7; the TRBD2 assignment by TCRdb is unverifiable without DNA. CDR3 length: 14 residues. In germline, CDR1 is DFQATT, CDR2 SNEGSKA (reference sequence). This chain's CDR3 is CSAVSGRAPYEQYF.

The chain couples TRBV6-2 or TRBV6-3 to TRBJ2-4; TCRdb selects TRBD1, and the lack of DNA leaves this call unchecked. CDR1 and CDR2 from the germline V gene are MNHEY and SVGEGT. CDR3 length: 14 amino acids. CDR3 loop: CASNLRGPRYIQYF.

This chain connects TRBV5-4 to TRBJ2-3. The germline gives CDR1 SGHNT, CDR2 YYREEE (reference sequence). The CDR3 covers 14 residues. The CDR3: CASSLVTSEHTQYF.

The chain combines TRBV11-1 with TRBJ2-3; the D call of TRBD2 rests on TCRdb alone, since no DNA is present to check it. This CDR3 spans 16 amino acids. CDR1 is SGHAT and CDR2 is FQDESV in the germline V gene (reference sequence). CDR3 in amino acids: CASSFLTSGSTDTQYF.

The rearrangement joins TRBV12-3 or TRBV12-4 to TRBJ2-1; TCRdb reports TRBD2, a call that lacks DNA to check it against. The length of the CDR3 is 15 residues. The CDR3 reads CASSFWLAVYNEQFF.

The gene calls are TRBV12-3 or TRBV12-4 and TRBJ1-1; the D call of TRBD1 rests on TCRdb alone, since no DNA is present to check it. This CDR3 comprises 16 residues. CDR3 protein: CASSLGRTGQNTEAFF.

This chain links TRBV12-3 or TRBV12-4 with TRBJ2-5; TCRdb names TRBD1, which stays unverified in the absence of DNA. The CDR3 is 15 residues long. This CDR3 reads CASSFPKGEMKTQYF.

The J gene is TRBJ2-3, the V gene TRBV27; TCRdb outputs TRBD1, but without DNA this stays unchecked. The length of the CDR3 is 17 residues. CDR1 and CDR2 from the germline V gene are MNHEY and SMNVEV (reference sequence). The CDR3: CASSLRALLPSTDTQYF.

The chain combines TRBV20-1 with TRBJ2-1. There are 13 residues in the CDR3. Germline CDR1 and CDR2: DFQATT and SNEGSKA (reference sequence). The CDR3 spells CSAKASYYNEQFF.

The V and J genes are TRBV6-1 and TRBJ2-7; without DNA, the TCRdb call of TRBD1 cannot be checked. The CDR3 is made up of 14 amino acids. The germline V gene has CDR1 MNHNS and CDR2 SASEGT. The CDR3 sequence: CASSRTGGVSEQYF.

This rearrangement joins TRBV7-2 to TRBJ1-2; TCRdb returns TRBD1, unconfirmable since there is no DNA. This CDR3 contains 16 residues. Germline lookup yields CDR1 SGHTA and CDR2 FQGNSA. The CDR3 here is CASSVYRGRVDYGYTF.

The J gene is TRBJ1-1, the V gene TRBV23-1. TRBV23-1 qualifies as an ORF whose function is uncertain. The CDR3 covers 15 residues. The CDR3 here is CASSQGQGLNTEAFF.

This chain links TRBV6-1 with TRBJ1-2; the TCRdb D gene call, TRBD1, has no DNA to confirm it. This CDR3 contains 15 residues. Germline-derived CDR1 and CDR2 are MNHNS and SASEGT. The CDR3 protein is CASRALGQGNYGYTF.